This is a list of T cell receptor beta chains from one sample in a study of identical twins. TCRdb itself ran the 5' RACE reads through MiXCR, one entry per CDR3 protein. The repertoire holds approximately 600,000 distinct CDR3 sequences, with roughly 7.2% as singletons. This sample also belongs to another study, concerning yellow fever vaccine responses in identical twins.

Sequencing was performed on PBMCs. The origin of the receptors is a woman aged 18-29 years in good health. The conserved cysteine and the conserved F or W are not part of the CDR3 here. The order of the fields is J gene, V gene, CDR3 protein.

J: TRBJ2-2
V: TRBV7-3
CDR3: ASSLWKAGANTGELF

J: TRBJ2-1
V: TRBV12-3/TRBV12-4
CDR3: ASQGEAYNEQF

J: TRBJ2-6
V: TRBV6-1
CDR3: ASESAGGFRSGANVLT

J: TRBJ2-5
V: TRBV6-5
CDR3: ASKTGETQY

J: TRBJ2-1
V: TRBV12-3/TRBV12-4
CDR3: ASSPGLAVEQF

J: TRBJ2-3
V: TRBV12-3/TRBV12-4
CDR3: ASSVWGTTDTQY

J: TRBJ2-2
V: TRBV24-1
CDR3: ATSDLAQGDTGELF

J: TRBJ2-1
V: TRBV20-1
CDR3: SARRGLADNEQF

J: TRBJ2-1
V: TRBV3-1
CDR3: ASSQGKGFSYNEQF

J: TRBJ2-7
V: TRBV7-9
CDR3: ASSPRRGASYEQY

J: TRBJ2-3
V: TRBV29-1
CDR3: SVEGRLDTQY

J: TRBJ2-3
V: TRBV5-1
CDR3: ASSLSGRPQDTQY

J: TRBJ1-2
V: TRBV27
CDR3: ASSLGRAGGYT

J: TRBJ1-1
V: TRBV7-9
CDR3: ASSLVGQYTEAF

J: TRBJ2-6
V: TRBV6-1
CDR3: ASSGGPTGANVLT

J: TRBJ1-2
V: TRBV5-1
CDR3: ASSLTGINYGYT

J: TRBJ2-3
V: TRBV9
CDR3: ASSVDLAGDYTDTQY

J: TRBJ2-3
V: TRBV21-1
CDR3: ASEDRGLPSLWTDTQY

J: TRBJ2-1
V: TRBV12-3/TRBV12-4
CDR3: ASSFGRVPEQF

J: TRBJ1-1
V: TRBV2
CDR3: ASSGTVLNTEAF

J: TRBJ2-3
V: TRBV12-3/TRBV12-4
CDR3: ASSLMAGTSTDTQY

J: TRBJ2-1
V: TRBV2
CDR3: ASRDPSGEYNEQF

J: TRBJ2-1
V: TRBV5-5
CDR3: ASSPSGSQRYNEQF

J: TRBJ1-4
V: TRBV27
CDR3: ASSLDAPGRGTELF

J: TRBJ2-7
V: TRBV10-3
CDR3: AISGYSSSYEQY

J: TRBJ2-1
V: TRBV5-1
CDR3: ASSLEADSYNEQF

J: TRBJ1-4
V: TRBV3-1
CDR3: ASSQTGREKLF

J: TRBJ1-4
V: TRBV11-2
CDR3: ASSLGSPNEKLF

J: TRBJ2-7
V: TRBV28
CDR3: ASTLRDTSYEQY

J: TRBJ2-2
V: TRBV21-1
CDR3: ASSKEVASGRANTGELF

J: TRBJ2-1
V: TRBV24-1
CDR3: ATSDPTGLCGNEQF

J: TRBJ2-7
V: TRBV20-1
CDR3: SASARGETYEQY

J: TRBJ2-1
V: TRBV7-9
CDR3: ASSLAWDRGNYNEQF

J: TRBJ1-2
V: TRBV20-1
CDR3: SAGPGSTSANYGYT

J: TRBJ2-7
V: TRBV21-1
CDR3: ASSKGLGSYEQY

J: TRBJ1-1
V: TRBV10-3
CDR3: AIRQGLEAF

J: TRBJ1-2
V: TRBV2
CDR3: ASLKDTNGYT

J: TRBJ1-2
V: TRBV27
CDR3: ASSFSRGTGGGYT

J: TRBJ2-3
V: TRBV3-1
CDR3: ASSQEMLAGGSTDTQY

J: TRBJ2-7
V: TRBV29-1
CDR3: SVATGGHEQY

J: TRBJ2-7
V: TRBV12-3/TRBV12-4
CDR3: ASTAGGGIYEQY

J: TRBJ2-1
V: TRBV11-1
CDR3: ASSLSRDWYNEQF

J: TRBJ2-2
V: TRBV6-1
CDR3: ASSDLDTNTGELF